This T cell receptor beta chain was found in a study of T cell changes during pregnancy in multiple sclerosis. Produced via immunoSEQ multiplex PCR; TCRdb's table is partial and in-frame only. This sample carries about 97,000 clones, about nine tenths of them seen once, and the ten largest clones take roughly 0.77%. This TCR derives from a female donor in good health, enrolled as a control in a pregnancy study. The sample in question was peripheral blood, obtained in the second trimester of pregnancy.

The CDR3 DNA reads as TGTGCCAGCAGTGGGGGGAGCGGGGGGGCGATGGAGCAGTTCTTC. Protein sequence: CASSGGSGGAMEQFF. The genes are TRBV6-1 and TRBJ2-1; the match to TRBD2 covers 10 bases. CDR3 size: 15 residues. V gave up 4 bases and J gave up 10 bases; unmatched junction bases: 10. The germline gives CDR1 MNHNS, CDR2 SASEGT.